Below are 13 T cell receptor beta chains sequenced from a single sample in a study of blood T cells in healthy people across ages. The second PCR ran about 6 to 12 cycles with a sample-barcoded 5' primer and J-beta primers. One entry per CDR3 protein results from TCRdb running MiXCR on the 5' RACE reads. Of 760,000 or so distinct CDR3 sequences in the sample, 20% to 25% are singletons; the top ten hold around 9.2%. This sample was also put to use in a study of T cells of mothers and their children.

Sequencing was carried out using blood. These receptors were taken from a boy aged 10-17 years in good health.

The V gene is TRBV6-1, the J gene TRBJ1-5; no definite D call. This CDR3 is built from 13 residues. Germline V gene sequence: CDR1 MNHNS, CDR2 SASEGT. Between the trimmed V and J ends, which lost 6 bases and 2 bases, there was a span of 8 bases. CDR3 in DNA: TGTGCCAGCAGGGGCGCGGGCAATCAGCCCCAGCATTTT. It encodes CASRGAGNQPQHF.

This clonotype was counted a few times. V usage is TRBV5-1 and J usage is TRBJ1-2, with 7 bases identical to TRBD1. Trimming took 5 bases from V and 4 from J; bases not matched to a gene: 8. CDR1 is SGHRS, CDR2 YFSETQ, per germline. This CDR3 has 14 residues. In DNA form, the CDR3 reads TGCGCCAGCAGAACAGGGGCGCATGCCTATGGCTACACCTTC. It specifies CASRTGAHAYGYTF.

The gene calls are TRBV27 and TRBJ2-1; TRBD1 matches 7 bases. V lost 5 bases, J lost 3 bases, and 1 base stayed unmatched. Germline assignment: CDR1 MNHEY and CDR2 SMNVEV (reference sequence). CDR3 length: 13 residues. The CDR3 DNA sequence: TGTGCCAGCAGTGGGACAGTCTACAATGAGCAGTTCTTC. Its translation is CASSGTVYNEQFF.

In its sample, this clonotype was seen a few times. CDR3: CSVEQGPGNTIYF. CDR3 coding DNA: TGCAGCGTTGAACAGGGACCTGGAAACACCATATATTTT. The chain couples TRBV29-1 to TRBJ1-3; D is perhaps TRBD1 (5 bases). This CDR3 contains 13 residues. CDR1 SQVTM and CDR2 ANQGSEA come from the germline V gene. V gave up 2 bases and J gave up 2 bases, with 7 bases separating them.

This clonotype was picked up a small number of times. DNA of the CDR3: TGTGCCAGCAGTTTAGGGGGGGGCCCCAACTATGGCTACACCTTC. Amino acid sequence: CASSLGGGPNYGYTF. The chain carries TRBV12-3 or TRBV12-4 and TRBJ1-2; the D gene is possibly TRBD1 (6 bases). This CDR3 has 15 amino acids. V lost 1 base and J 2 bases, leaving 11 bases between the germline ends.

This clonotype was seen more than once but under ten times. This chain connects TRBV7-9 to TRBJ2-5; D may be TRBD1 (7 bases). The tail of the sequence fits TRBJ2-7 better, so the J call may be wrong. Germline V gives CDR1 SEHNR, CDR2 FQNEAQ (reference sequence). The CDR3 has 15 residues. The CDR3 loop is CASSGGTVRPYEQYF. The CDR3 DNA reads TGTGCCAGCAGCGGCGGGACAGTTAGACCCTACGAGCAGTACTTC.

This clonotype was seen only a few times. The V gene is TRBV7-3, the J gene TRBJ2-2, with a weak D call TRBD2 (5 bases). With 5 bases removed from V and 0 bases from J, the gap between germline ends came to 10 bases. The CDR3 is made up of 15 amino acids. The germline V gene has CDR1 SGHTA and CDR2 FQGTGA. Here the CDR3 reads CASSLEGPNTGELFF. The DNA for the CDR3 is TGTGCCAGCAGCCTCGAGGGCCCGAACACCGGGGAGCTGTTTTTT.

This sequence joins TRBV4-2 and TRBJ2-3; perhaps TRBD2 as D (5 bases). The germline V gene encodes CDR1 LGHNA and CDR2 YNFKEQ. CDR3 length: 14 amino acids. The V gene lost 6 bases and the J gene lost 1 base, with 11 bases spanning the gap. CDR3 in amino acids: CASRGSGRTDTQYF. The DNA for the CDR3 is TGTGCCAGCAGGGGGAGTGGCCGCACAGATACGCAGTATTTT.

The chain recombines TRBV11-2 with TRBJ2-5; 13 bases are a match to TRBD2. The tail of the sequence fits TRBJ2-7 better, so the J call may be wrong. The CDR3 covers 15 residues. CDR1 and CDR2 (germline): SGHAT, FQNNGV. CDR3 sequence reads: CASRPGLAGSYEQYF. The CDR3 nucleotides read TGTGCCAGCAGGCCGGGACTAGCGGGATCCTACGAGCAGTACTTC.

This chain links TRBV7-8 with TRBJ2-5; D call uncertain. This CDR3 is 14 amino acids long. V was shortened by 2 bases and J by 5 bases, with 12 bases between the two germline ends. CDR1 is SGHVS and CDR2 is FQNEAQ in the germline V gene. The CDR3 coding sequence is TGTGCCAGCAGCTTACCGCCCTTCTGGGAGACCCAGTACTTC. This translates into CASSLPPFWETQYF.

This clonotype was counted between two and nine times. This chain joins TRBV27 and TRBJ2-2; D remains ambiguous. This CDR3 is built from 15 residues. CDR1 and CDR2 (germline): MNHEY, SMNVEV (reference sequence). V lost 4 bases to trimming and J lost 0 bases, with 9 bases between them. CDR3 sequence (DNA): TGTGCCAGCAGTTGGATAGGAGCGAACACCGGGGAGCTGTTTTTT. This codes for CASSWIGANTGELFF.

The DNA for the CDR3 is TGCAGCGTTGACCCGGGACTAGCGGGGGGCCATCCTACAGATACGCAGTATTTT. It is translated as CSVDPGLAGGHPTDTQYF. The chain recombines TRBV29-1 with TRBJ2-3; 15 bases agree with TRBD2. V dropped 3 bases and J dropped 3; count of bases not matched to a gene: 10. This CDR3 is 18 amino acids long. Germline CDR1 and CDR2: SQVTM and ANQGSEA.

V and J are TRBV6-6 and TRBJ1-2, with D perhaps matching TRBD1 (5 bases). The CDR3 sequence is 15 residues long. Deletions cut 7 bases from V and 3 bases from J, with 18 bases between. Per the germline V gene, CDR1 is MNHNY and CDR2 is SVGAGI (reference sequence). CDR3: CASNIQDARYYGYTF. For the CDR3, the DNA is TGTGCCAGCAATATACAGGACGCCAGATACTATGGCTACACCTTC.